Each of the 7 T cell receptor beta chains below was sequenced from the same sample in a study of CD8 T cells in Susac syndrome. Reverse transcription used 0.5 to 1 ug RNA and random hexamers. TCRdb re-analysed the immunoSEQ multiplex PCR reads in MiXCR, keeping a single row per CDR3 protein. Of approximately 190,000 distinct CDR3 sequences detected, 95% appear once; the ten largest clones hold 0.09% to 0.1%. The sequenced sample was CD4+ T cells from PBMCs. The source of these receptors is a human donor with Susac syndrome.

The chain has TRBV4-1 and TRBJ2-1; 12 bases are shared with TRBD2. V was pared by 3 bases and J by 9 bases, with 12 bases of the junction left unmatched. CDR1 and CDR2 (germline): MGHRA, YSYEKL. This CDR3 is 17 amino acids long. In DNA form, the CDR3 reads TGCGCCAGCAGCCAGGGGTCTAGCGGGGGGGCCATCACTGAGCAGTTCTTC. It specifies CASSQGSSGGAITEQFF.

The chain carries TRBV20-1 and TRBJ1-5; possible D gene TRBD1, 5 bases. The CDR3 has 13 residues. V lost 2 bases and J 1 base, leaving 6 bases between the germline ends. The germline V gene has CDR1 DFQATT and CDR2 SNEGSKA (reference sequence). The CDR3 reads CSARRDSNQPQHF. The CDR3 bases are TGCAGTGCTAGAAGGGACAGCAATCAGCCCCAGCATTTT.

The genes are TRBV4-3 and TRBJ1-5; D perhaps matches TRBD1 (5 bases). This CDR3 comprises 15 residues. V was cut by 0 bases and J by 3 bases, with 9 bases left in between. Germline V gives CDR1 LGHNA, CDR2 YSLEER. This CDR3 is CASSQDGGYNQPQHF. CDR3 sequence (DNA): TGCGCCAGCAGCCAAGATGGGGGGTACAATCAGCCCCAGCATTTT.

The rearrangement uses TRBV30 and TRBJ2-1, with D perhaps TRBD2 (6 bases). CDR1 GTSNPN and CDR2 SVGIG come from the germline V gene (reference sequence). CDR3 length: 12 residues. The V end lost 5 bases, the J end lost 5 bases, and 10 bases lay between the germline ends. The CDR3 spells CAWGRDHNEQFF. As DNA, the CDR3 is TGTGCCTGGGGGCGGGACCACAATGAGCAGTTCTTC.

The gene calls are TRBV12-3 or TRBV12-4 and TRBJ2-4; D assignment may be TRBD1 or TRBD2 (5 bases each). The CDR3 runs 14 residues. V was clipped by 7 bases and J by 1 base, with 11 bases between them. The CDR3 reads CASTTWGAKNIQYF. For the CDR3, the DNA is TGTGCCAGCACCACGTGGGGGGCCAAAAACATTCAGTACTTC.

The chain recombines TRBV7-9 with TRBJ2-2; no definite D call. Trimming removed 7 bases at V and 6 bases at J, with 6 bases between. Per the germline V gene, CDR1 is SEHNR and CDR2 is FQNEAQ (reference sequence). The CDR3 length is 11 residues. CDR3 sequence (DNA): TGTGCCAGCACTCAGGCCGGGGAGCTGTTTTTT. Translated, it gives CASTQAGELFF.

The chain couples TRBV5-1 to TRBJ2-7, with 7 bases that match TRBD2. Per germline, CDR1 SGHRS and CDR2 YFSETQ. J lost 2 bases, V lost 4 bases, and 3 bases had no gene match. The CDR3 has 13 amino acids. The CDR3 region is CASSAGTTYEQYF. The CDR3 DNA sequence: TGCGCCAGCAGCGCCGGGACTACCTACGAGCAGTACTTC.